The T cell receptor (beta chain) described here comes from a study of T-cell reconstitution after alpha-beta-depleted transplantation in children. The TCRbeta library was prepared with unique molecular identifiers. TCRdb used MiXCR to reprocess the PCR reads, holding one entry per CDR3 protein. The sample yields 440,000 or so distinct CDR3 sequences, under 13% seen once. There are 12 residues in the CDR3. Germline V gene sequence: CDR1 GTSNPN, CDR2 SVGIG (reference sequence). Trimming left V 0 bases short and J 4 bases short, with 6 bases between. The TCR comes from a human donor who donated a stem cell graft to a child with acute myeloid leukemia. This specimen consisted of PBMCs from the stem cell graft donor, obtained from the stem cell graft. The chain carries TRBV30 and TRBJ1-2, with D maybe TRBD1 (5 bases). CDR3 bases: TGTGCCTGGAGTGTTGGGGGCTATGGCTACACCTTC. It is translated as CAWSVGGYGYTF.